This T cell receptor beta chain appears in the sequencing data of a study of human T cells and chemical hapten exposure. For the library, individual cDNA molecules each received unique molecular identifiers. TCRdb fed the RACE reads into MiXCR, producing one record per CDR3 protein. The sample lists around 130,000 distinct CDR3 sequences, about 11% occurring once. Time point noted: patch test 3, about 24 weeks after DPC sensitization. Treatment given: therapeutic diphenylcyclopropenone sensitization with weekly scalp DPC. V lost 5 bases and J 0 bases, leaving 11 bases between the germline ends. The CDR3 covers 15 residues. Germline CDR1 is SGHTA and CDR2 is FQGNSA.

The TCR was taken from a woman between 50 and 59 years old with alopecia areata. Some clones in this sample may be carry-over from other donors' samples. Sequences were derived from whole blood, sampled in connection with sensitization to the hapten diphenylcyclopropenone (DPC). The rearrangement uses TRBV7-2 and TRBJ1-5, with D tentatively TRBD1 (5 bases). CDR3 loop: CASSTSRGSNQPQHF. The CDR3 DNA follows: TGTGCCAGCAGCACCTCAAGGGGTAGCAATCAGCCCCAGCATTTT.